A single sample gave rise to the 32 T cell receptor beta chains below, sequenced in a study of tumor-infiltrating lymphocytes in localized non-small cell lung cancer. Clones were sequenced by immunoSEQ multiplex PCR, and TCRdb holds only the in-frame ones, with some missing. Among about 16,000 clones listed, approximately 73% were seen once. Sequencing was done on a sample of lung tumor tissue. The source of these receptors is a human donor with non-small cell lung cancer.

This clone is a singleton in its sample. The chain uses TRBV28 and TRBJ2-7; 8 bases align to TRBD1. This CDR3 has 14 residues. The J segment lost 7 bases and the V segment lost 6 bases, leaving 11 bases of the junction unmatched. Germline V gene lookup returns CDR1 MDHEN and CDR2 SYDVKM. DNA for the CDR3: TGTGCCAGCAGCCGATTCCGGACAGGGTGGGAGCAGTACTTC. Translating it yields CASSRFRTGWEQYF.

The chain employs TRBV30 and TRBJ2-5, with D possibly being TRBD2 (7 bases). The V end lost 5 bases, the J end lost 5 bases, and 12 bases lay between the germline ends. Germline CDR1 reads GTSNPN; CDR2 reads SVGIG (reference sequence). The CDR3 length is 12 residues. CDR3 region: CAWASGGETQYF. CDR3 bases: TGTGCCTGGGCCTCGGGGGGCGAGACCCAGTACTTC. The whole variable domain, remainder taken from reference TRBV30 and TRBJ2-5, is SQTIHQWPATLVQPVGSPLSLECTVEGTSNPNLYWYRQAAGRGLQLLFYSVGIGQISSEVPQNLSASRPQDRQFILSSKKLLLSDSGFYLCAWASGGETQYFGPGTRLLVL.

The genes are TRBV5-1 and TRBJ2-2; 8 bases are shared with TRBD2. Trimming took 5 bases from V and 1 from J; bases not matched to a gene: 7. The CDR3 consists of 16 residues. CDR1 is SGHRS, CDR2 YFSETQ, per germline. In nucleotides, the CDR3 is TGCGCCAGCAGGGATCCGGGACTAGGGAACACCGGGGAGCTGTTTTTT. Its protein product is CASRDPGLGNTGELFF.

The chain has TRBV16 and TRBJ1-2, with D possibly TRBD1 on 5 matching bases. This CDR3 has 14 amino acids. Germline lookup yields CDR1 KGHSY and CDR2 FQNENV. V was cut by 0 bases and J by 4 bases, with 9 bases left in between. CDR3 sequence reads: CASSQSRQGYGYTF. Here the CDR3 DNA reads TGTGCCAGCAGCCAATCAAGGCAGGGCTATGGCTACACCTTC.

The chain combines TRBV5-1 with TRBJ2-1; the D is unclear. CDR1 and CDR2 from the germline V gene are SGHRS and YFSETQ. Trimming shortened V by 0 bases and J by 0 bases, and 16 bases separated the two germline ends. CDR3 length equals 18 residues. DNA of the CDR3: TGCGCCAGCAGCTTGGTACCGCCGGACCTGAGCTCCTACAATGAGCAGTTCTTC. This gives the protein CASSLVPPDLSSYNEQFF.

The chain joins TRBV19 to TRBJ2-4; no reliable D call. The CDR3 runs 15 residues. V was pared by 3 bases and J by 4 bases, with 13 bases between. CDR1 is LNHDA and CDR2 is SQIVND in the germline V gene (reference sequence). The CDR3 spells CASSIPAASKNIQYF. In DNA form, the CDR3 reads TGTGCCAGTAGTATTCCGGCGGCATCTAAAAACATTCAGTACTTC.

J is TRBJ1-3 and V is TRBV9, with TRBD1 matching over 8 bases. CDR3 size: 14 residues. J was trimmed by 4 bases and V by 4 bases; bases with no gene match: 4. CDR1 and CDR2 from the germline V gene are SGDLS and YYNGEE. The CDR3 reads CASSPRTGGNTIYF. The CDR3 DNA is TGTGCCAGCAGCCCTCGGACAGGGGGAAACACCATATATTTT.

The sample holds a few counts of this clone. This chain links TRBV6-1 with TRBJ1-2; no reliable D call. With 6 bases removed from V and 1 base from J, the gap between germline ends came to 3 bases. Germline CDR1 reads MNHNS; CDR2 reads SASEGT. The CDR3 covers 11 residues. CDR3 region: CASSINYGYTF. The CDR3 bases are TGTGCCAGCAGCATTAACTATGGCTACACCTTC.

The rearrangement uses TRBV7-6 and TRBJ1-4, with 9 bases aligning to TRBD1. Germline CDR1 is SGHVS and CDR2 is FNYEAQ. The junction had 4 bases not matched to a gene; V was cut back by 1 base and J by 4 bases. The CDR3 totals 16 residues. CDR3 coding DNA: TGTGCCAGCAGCTTAGACAGGGGGCTTGGTAATGAAAAACTGTTTTTT. Its protein product is CASSLDRGLGNEKLFF.

This chain connects TRBV28 to TRBJ2-2; possible D gene TRBD2, 6 bases. V was clipped by 4 bases and J by 3 bases, with 18 bases between them. CDR3 size: 17 residues. Germline V gene lookup returns CDR1 MDHEN and CDR2 SYDVKM. CDR3 loop: CASSSKTMAGYTGELFF. The CDR3 DNA reads as TGTGCCAGCAGTTCTAAGACTATGGCGGGATACACCGGGGAGCTGTTTTTT.

The rearrangement joins TRBV19 to TRBJ2-5; 11 bases are a match to TRBD2. The CDR3 sequence is 13 residues long. V trimming: 3 bases; J trimming: 13 bases; junction bases outside the gene matches: 7. Germline loops: CDR1 LNHDA, CDR2 SQIVND (reference sequence). The CDR3 protein is CASSMGLADPRYF. CDR3 coding DNA: TGTGCCAGTAGTATGGGACTAGCGGACCCCAGGTACTTC.

This clone occurred once. One junction end does not reproduce the germline sequence, and a read error may be involved. The rearrangement joins TRBV6-5 to TRBJ2-5; 9 nucleotides line up with TRBD1. The CDR3 contains 15 residues. Germline V gene sequence: CDR1 MNHEY, CDR2 SVGAGI. The CDR3 spells CASRSTGGGSESQYF. The DNA of the CDR3 is TGTGCCAGCAGATCGACAGGGGGAGGTTCAGAGTCCCAGTACTTC.

The CDR3 nucleotides read TGCGCCAGCAGCCCCCCGGGACTAGCCCCCATCGGGGAGCTGTTTTTT. Translated: CASSPPGLAPIGELFF. The chain recombines TRBV4-1 with TRBJ2-2, with 9 bases aligning to TRBD2. The CDR3 is made up of 16 amino acids. Looked up from germline, CDR1 is MGHRA and CDR2 is YSYEKL. Unmatched junction bases numbered 10, after V lost 4 bases and J lost 7 bases.

Only a few counts were recorded for this clone. The V gene is TRBV6-1, the J gene TRBJ1-2, with TRBD1 matching over 7 bases. With 6 bases clipped from V and 6 bases from J, the junction kept 4 bases outside the gene matches. Germline CDR1 and CDR2: MNHNS and SASEGT. The CDR3 sequence is 12 residues long. CDR3 sequence (DNA): TGTGCCAGCAGGACAGGGTCGGATGGCTACACCTTC. Translation: CASRTGSDGYTF.

This rearrangement joins TRBV11-2 to TRBJ2-7; D remains unclear. The germline V and J ends were trimmed by 3 bases and 7 bases, with 10 bases remaining between them. The CDR3 runs 12 residues. The germline V gene has CDR1 SGHAT and CDR2 FQNNGV. In DNA form, the CDR3 reads TGTGCCAGCAGCTTTGCCGGGCGAGAGCAGTACTTC. Encoded protein: CASSFAGREQYF.

This chain connects TRBV21-1 to TRBJ2-2. TRBV21-1 is given as a pseudogene. The CDR3 extends over 14 amino acids. CDR3 nucleotide sequence: TGTGCCAGCAGTGGGGGTGCGAACACCGGGGAGCTGTTTTTT. Translating it yields CASSGGANTGELFF.

The J gene is TRBJ1-1, the V gene TRBV28; the D is unclear. Trimming pared 1 base from V and 1 base from J, leaving 10 bases between. From germline, CDR1 is MDHEN and CDR2 SYDVKM. The CDR3 is 15 residues long. The CDR3 here is CASSLLRAQNTEAFF. The CDR3 coding sequence is TGTGCCAGCAGTTTATTACGGGCCCAGAACACTGAAGCTTTCTTT.

This clone was observed a single time. This chain joins TRBV13 and TRBJ2-7; 10 nucleotides agree with TRBD1. The CDR3 covers 15 residues. Looked up from germline, CDR1 is PRHDT and CDR2 is FYEKMQ (reference sequence). Trimming took 2 bases from V and 5 from J; bases not matched to a gene: 6. The CDR3 nucleotides are TGTGCCAGCAGCTTAATGAGGGACAGGGGTGACGAGCAGTACTTC. Encoded protein: CASSLMRDRGDEQYF.

The gene calls are TRBV6-4 and TRBJ1-1; possibly TRBD1 for D (5 bases). The germline V gene encodes CDR1 MRHNA and CDR2 SNTAGT. V was shortened by 6 bases and J by 1 base, with 9 bases between the two germline ends. CDR3 length: 13 residues. CDR3 nucleotides: TGTGCCAGCAGGGACACCCCGAACACTGAAGCTTTCTTT. Translated: CASRDTPNTEAFF.

By share of the sample, this clone is medium-sized (0.01 to 0.1%). The genes are TRBV7-6 and TRBJ2-2, with D possibly being TRBD1 (6 bases). Trimming took 5 bases from V and 2 from J, leaving 9 bases between them. The germline gives CDR1 SGHVS, CDR2 FNYEAQ. There are 14 residues in the CDR3. CDR3 in amino acids: CASSPGHNTGELFF. The CDR3 DNA reads TGTGCCAGCAGCCCGGGACACAACACCGGGGAGCTGTTTTTT.

J is TRBJ1-1 and V is TRBV6-1; 9 bases map to TRBD1. The germline CDR1 and CDR2 sequences are MNHNS and SASEGT. V lost 6 bases to trimming and J lost 1 base; unmatched junction nucleotides: 6. The CDR3 is made up of 15 amino acids. The CDR3 region is CASRGTDRGNTEAFF. The CDR3 DNA reads TGTGCCAGCAGGGGAACGGACAGGGGGAACACTGAAGCTTTCTTT.

This sequence joins TRBV7-3 and TRBJ1-2, with a tentative D call TRBD1 (5 bases). From germline, CDR1 is SGHTA and CDR2 FQGTGA. The V and J ends lost 4 bases and 4 bases respectively, with 10 bases between them. The CDR3 sequence is 13 residues long. CDR3 nucleotide sequence: TGTGCCAGCAGCTCGACAGCCTCCTATGGCTACACCTTC. Translated, it gives CASSSTASYGYTF.

V usage is TRBV7-2 and J usage is TRBJ2-3; 7 bases map to TRBD2. Germline V CDR1 and CDR2: SGHTA, FQGNSA. V lost 7 bases, J lost 6 bases, and 10 bases stayed unmatched. The CDR3 contains 14 residues. The CDR3 coding sequence is TGTGCCAGCACCCAGCGGGATGAGGGTGATACGCAGTATTTT. It is translated as CASTQRDEGDTQYF.

This chain connects TRBV30 to TRBJ2-3; weak D call: TRBD2 (5 bases). CDR3 length: 14 amino acids. The V end was cut by 4 bases, the J end by 1 base, with 12 bases between. Germline lookup yields CDR1 GTSNPN and CDR2 SVGIG (reference sequence). Here the CDR3 reads CAWNRELRTDTQYF. The CDR3 DNA reads as TGTGCCTGGAATCGGGAACTGCGCACAGATACGCAGTATTTT.

This chain joins TRBV4-2 and TRBJ1-6; 8 nucleotides line up with TRBD1. Germline CDR1 and CDR2: LGHNA and YNFKEQ. J was trimmed by 8 bases and V by 1 base; bases with no gene match: 4. The CDR3 contains 15 residues. The CDR3 loop is CASSQGGQGHSPLHF. The CDR3 DNA is TGTGCCAGCAGCCAAGGTGGACAGGGACATTCACCCCTCCACTTT.

This sequence joins TRBV15 and TRBJ2-2; D possibly uses TRBD1 or TRBD2 (5 bases each). V shed 3 bases and J shed 0 bases, with 11 bases lying between them. The germline V gene encodes CDR1 LNHNV and CDR2 YYDKDF (reference sequence). The length of the CDR3 is 16 residues. CDR3 amino acids: CATSSHGTSNTGELFF. For the CDR3, the DNA is TGTGCCACCAGCAGCCACGGGACGTCGAACACCGGGGAGCTGTTTTTT.

V usage is TRBV10-1 and J usage is TRBJ1-1, with D unresolved. Trimming removed 7 bases from V and 3 bases from J, with 12 bases in between. This CDR3 region has 13 residues. CDR1 and CDR2 (germline): WNHNN, SYGVQD (reference sequence). CDR3 nucleotide sequence: TGCGCCAGCATGGGTCGCTTGGACACTGAAGCTTTCTTT. Amino acids: CASMGRLDTEAFF.

The chain is built from TRBV5-1 and TRBJ2-3; D gene unclear. Per germline, CDR1 SGHRS and CDR2 YFSETQ. Between the trimmed V and J ends, which lost 3 bases and 0 bases, there was a span of 17 bases. CDR3 length equals 17 residues. This chain's CDR3 is CASSYRLGQKSTDTQYF. CDR3 nucleotides: TGCGCCAGCAGCTACCGGCTTGGGCAAAAGAGCACAGATACGCAGTATTTT.

The rearrangement joins TRBV7-2 to TRBJ2-1; TRBD2 matches 16 bases. Trimming took 4 bases from V and 9 from J; bases not matched to a gene: 6. The CDR3 has 16 amino acids. CDR1 is SGHTA, CDR2 FQGNSA, per germline. CDR3 region: CASSSGTSGRAGEQFF. CDR3 coding DNA: TGTGCCAGCAGCTCCGGGACTAGCGGGAGGGCAGGTGAGCAGTTCTTC.

The V call is TRBV9, the J call TRBJ2-1, with 7 bases lining up with TRBD2. The J segment lost 4 bases and the V segment lost 4 bases, leaving 5 bases of the junction unmatched. Germline lookup yields CDR1 SGDLS and CDR2 YYNGEE. The CDR3 has 14 amino acids. The CDR3 reads CASSPGTNYNEQFF. The CDR3 nucleotides are TGTGCCAGCAGCCCCGGGACTAATTACAATGAGCAGTTCTTC.

The CDR3 loop is CASGIHTNTEAFF. Here the CDR3 DNA reads TGTGCCAGCGGAATCCACACGAACACTGAAGCTTTCTTT. The rearrangement uses TRBV11-2 and TRBJ1-1; no clear D gene. The CDR3 covers 13 residues. Germline-derived CDR1 and CDR2 are SGHAT and FQNNGV. V was pared by 8 bases and J by 1 base, with 11 bases between.

The V and J genes are TRBV7-2 and TRBJ2-4; tentatively, D is TRBD2 (5 bases). CDR3 length equals 13 residues. Germline CDR1 SGHTA, CDR2 FQGNSA. V was clipped by 5 bases and J by 7 bases, with 12 bases between them. CDR3 protein: CASSTSGSNIQYF. CDR3 nucleotide sequence: TGTGCCAGCAGCACGTCGGGGTCCAACATTCAGTACTTC. Combining the CDR3 with reference TRBV7-2 and TRBJ2-4 gives the whole variable domain GAGVSQSPSNKVTEKGKDVELRCDPISGHTALYWYRQSLGQGLEFLIYFQGNSAPDKSGLPSDRFSAERTGGSVSTLTIQRTQQEDSAVYLCASSTSGSNIQYFGAGTRLSVL.